This T cell receptor (beta chain) emerged from a study of T-cell memory formation after mild COVID-19. Across the whole study: Clusters of TCRs were largely donor specific. Study results and limitations: Within pre-infection memory, some responding clones were found, suggesting cross-reactive memory joined. The main location of contracting CD4+ clones was CM and EM, and that of contracting CD8+ clones was EMRA. Clones that contracted from day 15 to 85 had balanced CD4/CD8; later expanders were CD4+ biased.

MiXCR, applied by TCRdb to the 5' RACE reads, yields one record per CDR3 protein. In the table there are roughly 130,000 distinct CDR3 sequences, roughly 15% of which are singletons. About this clonotype: The antigen remains unidentified.

The V end lost 0 bases, the J end lost 5 bases, and 9 bases lay between the germline ends. CDR3 size: 13 residues. The V gene's germline CDR1 is SGDLS and CDR2 YYNGEE. Sequenced input: PBMCs or a T cell subset sorted from them (not recorded which). This receptor was identified in an adult woman who had mild COVID-19 (a few samples of this study predate the infection). Cell type and time point are not known. The chain links TRBV9 to TRBJ2-7; D might be TRBD1 (5 bases). The CDR3 nucleotides are TGTGCCAGCAGCGTAGACGACAGCCACGAGCAGTACTTC. Translated: CASSVDDSHEQYF.